This T cell receptor (beta chain) derives from a study of OX40 agonist ivuxolimab in advanced cancers. The data were produced by immunoSEQ multiplex PCR, yet TCRdb's version contains in-frame clones alone and is incomplete. The profile shows fewer than 45,000 clones, 84% of them singletons. The starting material was CD4+ or CD8+ T cells sorted from blood, obtained in a trial of the OX40 agonist ivuxolimab. The sequence derives from an adult with an advanced solid tumor such as melanoma, head and neck, liver or kidney cancer.

The CDR3 here is CASSLEWEQFF. CDR3 bases: TGCGCCAGCAGCTTGGAATGGGAGCAGTTCTTC. The J gene is TRBJ2-1, the V gene TRBV5-1, with D uncertain. The CDR3 has 11 residues. Germline-derived CDR1 and CDR2 are SGHRS and YFSETQ. The V gene lost 0 bases and the J gene lost 10 bases, with 5 bases spanning the gap.